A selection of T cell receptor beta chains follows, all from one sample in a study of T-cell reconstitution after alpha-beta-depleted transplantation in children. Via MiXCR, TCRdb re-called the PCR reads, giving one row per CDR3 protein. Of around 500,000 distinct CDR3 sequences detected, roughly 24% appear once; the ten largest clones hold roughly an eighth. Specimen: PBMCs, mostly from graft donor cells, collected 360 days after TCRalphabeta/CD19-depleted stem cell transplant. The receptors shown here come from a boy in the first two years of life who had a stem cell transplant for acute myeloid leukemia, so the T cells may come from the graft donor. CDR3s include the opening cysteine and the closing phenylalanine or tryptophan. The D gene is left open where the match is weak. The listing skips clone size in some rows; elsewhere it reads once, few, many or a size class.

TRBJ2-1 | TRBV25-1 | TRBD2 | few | TGTGCCAGCAGTGACAAGCGGGGGGTTTACAATGAGCAGTTCTTC | CASSDKRGVYNEQFF
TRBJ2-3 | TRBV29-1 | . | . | TGCAGCGCCGGGGGTTTCTACACAGATACGCAGTATTTT | CSAGGFYTDTQYF
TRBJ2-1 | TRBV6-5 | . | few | TGTGCCAGCAGTTACTTAAGGACAGCGGCCAATGAGCAGTTCTTC | CASSYLRTAANEQFF
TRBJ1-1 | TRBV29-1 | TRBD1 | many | TGCAGCGTAGGGGACAGGCCAGGGACTGAAGCTTTCTTT | CSVGDRPGTEAFF
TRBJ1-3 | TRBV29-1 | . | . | TGCAGCGTTGCCTGGACAGCAGGAAACACCATATATTTT | CSVAWTAGNTIYF
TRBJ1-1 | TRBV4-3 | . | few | TGCGCCAGCAGCCAAGATCGTTTGGGTCGGGCCACTGAAGCTTTCTTT | CASSQDRLGRATEAFF
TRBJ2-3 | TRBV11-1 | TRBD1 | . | TGTGCCAGCAGCTTATCGGTTGGGGACAGGGGCCTTAGCACAGATACGCAGTATTTT | CASSLSVGDRGLSTDTQYF
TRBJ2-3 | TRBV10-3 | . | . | TGTGCCATTCGCAACGCGGCTAGAGGGGGCACAGATACGCAGTATTTT | CAIRNAARGGTDTQYF
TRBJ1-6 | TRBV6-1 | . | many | TGTGCCACCAGGCCACTGCCTAATTCACCCCTCCACTTT | CATRPLPNSPLHF
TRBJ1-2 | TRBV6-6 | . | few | TGTGCCAGCAGTTTACGAAATAACTTTGGCTACACCTTC | CASSLRNNFGYTF
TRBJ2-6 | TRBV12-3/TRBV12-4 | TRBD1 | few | TGTGCCAGCAGTCGGGACAGGGGAACAGGTTCTGGGGCCAACGTCCTGACTTTC | CASSRDRGTGSGANVLTF
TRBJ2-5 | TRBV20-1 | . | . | TGCAGTGCTCCCACCCATGGCGGGATGAAGACCCAGTACTTC | CSAPTHGGMKTQYF
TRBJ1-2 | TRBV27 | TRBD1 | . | TGTGCCAGCAGCCACGCCCGGGACAGCATCTATGGCTACACCTTC | CASSHARDSIYGYTF
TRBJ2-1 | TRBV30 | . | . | TGTGCCTGGACAGGGACGGGCTACAATGAGCAGTTCTTC | CAWTGTGYNEQFF
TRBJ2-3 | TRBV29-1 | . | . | TGCAGCGTTGCGGGCCGGAGGGGCCCAGATACGCAGTATTTT | CSVAGRRGPDTQYF
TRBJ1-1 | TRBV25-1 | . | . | TGTGCCAGCAGTGAGATCGACACGAGCGAGGAAGCTTTCTTT | CASSEIDTSEEAFF